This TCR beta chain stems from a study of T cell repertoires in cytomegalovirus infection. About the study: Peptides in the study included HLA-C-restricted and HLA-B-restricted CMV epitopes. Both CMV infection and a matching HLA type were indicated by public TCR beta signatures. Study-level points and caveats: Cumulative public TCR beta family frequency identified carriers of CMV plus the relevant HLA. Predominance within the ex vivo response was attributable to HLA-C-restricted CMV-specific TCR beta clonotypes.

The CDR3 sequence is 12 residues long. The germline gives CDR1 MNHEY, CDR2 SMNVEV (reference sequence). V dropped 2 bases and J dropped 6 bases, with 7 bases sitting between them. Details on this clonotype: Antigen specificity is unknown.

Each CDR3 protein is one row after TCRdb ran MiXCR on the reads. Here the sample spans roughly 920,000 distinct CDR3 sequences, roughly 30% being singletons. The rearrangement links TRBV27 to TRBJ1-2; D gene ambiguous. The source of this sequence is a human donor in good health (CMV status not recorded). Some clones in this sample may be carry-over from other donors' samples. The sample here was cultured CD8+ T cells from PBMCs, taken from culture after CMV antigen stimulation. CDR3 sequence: CASSLLGHGYTF. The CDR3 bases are TGTGCCAGCAGTTTACTAGGGCATGGCTACACCTTC.